This record covers a single T cell receptor (beta chain). Its antigen is unidentified. Only in-frame clones appear in the TCRdb table, and some are missing; sequencing was by immunoSEQ multiplex PCR. Of about 30,000 clones in the sample, approximately 96% were seen once. The sorted conventional CD4+ T cells were CD25-low and CD127-high, with genomic DNA sequenced. CDR3 length equals 16 residues. Germline V lookup: CDR1 GTSNPN, CDR2 SVGIG (reference sequence). V was pared by 4 bases and J by 1 base, with 12 bases of the junction left unmatched. This entry is derived from a study of regulatory and conventional T cells in RAG deficiency. General study results and limits: Compared with controls, unique Treg TCR beta sequences dropped roughly 100-fold in Omenn syndrome and CID/AS.

This sample was shared with a second study, whose subject was regulatory T cells. Per that study: Amplification used 52 TRBV primers and 13 TRBJ primers.

This sequence originates from a human donor in good health. The source material was CD25- CD4+ T cells sorted from blood. The chain recombines TRBV30 with TRBJ1-1; TRBD1 matches at 7 bases. Here the CDR3 DNA reads TGTGCCTGGAAATCTAGGGGGCTTTATACGAACACTGAAGCTTTCTTT. Its translation is CAWKSRGLYTNTEAFF. The full variable domain, its missing parts supplied by reference TRBV30 and TRBJ1-1, is SQTIHQWPATLVQPVGSPLSLECTVEGTSNPNLYWYRQAAGRGLQLLFYSVGIGQISSEVPQNLSASRPQDRQFILSSKKLLLSDSGFYLCAWKSRGLYTNTEAFFGQGTRLTVV.